A single sample gave rise to the 9 T cell receptor beta chains below, sequenced in a study of cytomegalovirus exposure and HLA in healthy donors. Primers: 60 Vbeta forward and 13 Jbeta reverse. Only in-frame clones appear in the TCRdb table, and some are missing; sequencing was by immunoSEQ multiplex PCR. This sample has around 150,000 clones; approximately 80% occur once, and the top ten carry 6.3%. The sequenced material came from PBMCs. The receptors shown here come from a male donor in good health and CMV-seropositive.

V and J are TRBV9 and TRBJ2-5; D is possibly TRBD2 (6 bases). This CDR3 has 15 amino acids. V was clipped by 3 bases and J by 5 bases, with 17 bases between them. Germline values: CDR1 SGDLS, CDR2 YYNGEE. Here the CDR3 reads CASSEGLGLGETQYF. The CDR3 nucleotides read TGTGCCAGCAGCGAGGGACTTGGGCTCGGGGAGACCCAGTACTTC.

The CDR3 DNA is TGTGCCAGCAGCTTCCCCTTGGCGGGAGGCTACGAGCAGTACTTC. Protein sequence: CASSFPLAGGYEQYF. V gene TRBV7-9 combines with J gene TRBJ2-7; 8 bases are shared with TRBD2. Losses at the gene ends were 3 bases for V and 3 bases for J; bases not matched to a gene: 7. This CDR3 has 15 residues. Looked up from germline, CDR1 is SEHNR and CDR2 is FQNEAQ (reference sequence).

The V gene is TRBV27, the J gene TRBJ1-6, with D possibly matching TRBD1 (6 bases). In germline, CDR1 is MNHEY, CDR2 SMNVEV (reference sequence). The CDR3 consists of 14 residues. Trimming took 2 bases from V and 8 from J, leaving 10 bases between them. The CDR3 DNA sequence: TGTGCCAGCAGTTTAATACAGGGAGATTCACCCCTCCACTTT. Its translation: CASSLIQGDSPLHF.

The chain carries TRBV6-1 and TRBJ2-7, with 7 positions matching TRBD1. Germline-derived CDR1 and CDR2 are MNHNS and SASEGT. The CDR3 extends over 14 amino acids. J gave up 3 bases and V 4 bases, and 6 bases lay outside the gene matches. Here the CDR3 reads CASSGRQGHYEQYF. In nucleotides, the CDR3 is TGTGCCAGCAGTGGAAGACAGGGACACTACGAGCAGTACTTC.

The chain couples TRBV7-3 to TRBJ2-1, with 7 bases identical to TRBD2. Trimming took 5 bases from V and 3 from J; bases not matched to a gene: 13. CDR1 and CDR2 from the germline V gene are SGHTA and FQGTGA. CDR3 length: 17 amino acids. CDR3 sequence reads: CASSPRGRGGIYNEQFF. The CDR3 DNA reads as TGTGCCAGCAGCCCCCGGGGGAGGGGAGGGATCTACAATGAGCAGTTCTTC.

Written as DNA, the CDR3 is TGTGCCAGCAGCTTCCAGCGAGCGAACACCGGGGAGCTGTTTTTT. Translation gives CASSFQRANTGELFF. The chain couples TRBV7-9 to TRBJ2-2; D ambiguous. Germline V lookup: CDR1 SEHNR, CDR2 FQNEAQ (reference sequence). The CDR3 length is 15 residues. Trimming removed 3 bases at V and 0 bases at J, with 8 bases between.

The genes are TRBV6-1 and TRBJ1-2, with 9 nucleotides matching TRBD1. This CDR3 spans 14 amino acids. Germline trimming cut 6 bases from V and 6 bases from J; bases unmatched to any gene: 8. CDR1 and CDR2 from the germline V gene are MNHNS and SASEGT. CDR3 residues: CASSAPGQGDGYTF. In DNA form, the CDR3 reads TGTGCCAGCAGCGCGCCGGGACAGGGAGATGGCTACACCTTC.

This chain joins TRBV5-1 and TRBJ1-5, with D perhaps TRBD1 (5 bases). There are 15 residues in the CDR3. The V end was cut by 0 bases, the J end by 10 bases, with 17 bases between. Germline values: CDR1 SGHRS, CDR2 YFSETQ. CDR3 sequence (DNA): TGCGCCAGCAGCTTGGGGTATAGGGGAGGATATCCCCAGCATTTT. Translating gives CASSLGYRGGYPQHF.

CDR3 DNA: TGCGCCAGCAGCGACTACCTGGATACCCGAAACACCGGGGAGCTGTTTTTT. It yields the protein CASSDYLDTRNTGELFF. V gene TRBV5-1 combines with J gene TRBJ2-2; D possibly corresponds to TRBD2 (5 bases). The CDR3 runs 17 residues. V shed 4 bases and J shed 2 bases, with 18 bases lying between them. The germline V gene encodes CDR1 SGHRS and CDR2 YFSETQ.